The table lists the clone carrying this T cell receptor beta chain with a count of one. The antigen is not known. This specimen comes from a study of immune heterogeneity within non-small cell lung tumors. Regarding the study as a whole: Local T-cell clonality was recorded as moderately but significantly correlated with local tumor mutational burden, with R 0.3 to 0.4. Different patients shared few of their high-frequency T-cell receptor beta clonotypes.

Multiplex PCR employing 32 V and 13 J primers generated amplicons of the TCR beta CDR3. Each CDR3 protein gets one entry after TCRdb re-called the multiplex PCR reads with MiXCR. The repertoire has 9,500 to 11,000 distinct CDR3 sequences, less than 30% of them found once; the top ten carry over 20%. The germline V gene has CDR1 MNHEY and CDR2 SVGAGI. The CDR3 contains 14 residues. V was cut by 2 bases and J by 6 bases, with 13 bases left in between. Genomic DNA extracted from bulk tumor tissue served as template. A total of 600 ng was used per sample. During surgery, each primary tumor gave multiple biopsies spaced as far apart as possible. Samples came from untreated patients having curative surgery for newly diagnosed non-small cell lung cancer.

The gene calls are TRBV6-5 and TRBJ1-1; TRBD1 might be the D (5 bases). This clonotype originated in a woman between 50 and 59 years old with non-small cell lung cancer. The sample comprised lung tumor tissue. CDR3 sequence (DNA): TGTGCCAGCAGTTACCTCCTAGACAGTTCTGAAGCTTTCTTT. Translating gives CASSYLLDSSEAFF.